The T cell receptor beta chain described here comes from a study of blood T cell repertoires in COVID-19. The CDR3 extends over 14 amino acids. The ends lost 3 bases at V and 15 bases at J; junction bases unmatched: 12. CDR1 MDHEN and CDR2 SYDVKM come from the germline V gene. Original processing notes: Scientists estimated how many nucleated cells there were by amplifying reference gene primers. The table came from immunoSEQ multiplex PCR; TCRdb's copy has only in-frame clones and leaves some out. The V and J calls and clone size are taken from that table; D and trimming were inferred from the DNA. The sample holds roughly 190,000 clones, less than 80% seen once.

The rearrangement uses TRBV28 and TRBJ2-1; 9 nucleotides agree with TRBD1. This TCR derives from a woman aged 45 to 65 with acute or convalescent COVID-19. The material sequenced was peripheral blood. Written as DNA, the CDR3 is TGTGCCAGCAGTTTGAGCCCTCGACAGGGGGAGATGTTCTTC. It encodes CASSLSPRQGEMFF.